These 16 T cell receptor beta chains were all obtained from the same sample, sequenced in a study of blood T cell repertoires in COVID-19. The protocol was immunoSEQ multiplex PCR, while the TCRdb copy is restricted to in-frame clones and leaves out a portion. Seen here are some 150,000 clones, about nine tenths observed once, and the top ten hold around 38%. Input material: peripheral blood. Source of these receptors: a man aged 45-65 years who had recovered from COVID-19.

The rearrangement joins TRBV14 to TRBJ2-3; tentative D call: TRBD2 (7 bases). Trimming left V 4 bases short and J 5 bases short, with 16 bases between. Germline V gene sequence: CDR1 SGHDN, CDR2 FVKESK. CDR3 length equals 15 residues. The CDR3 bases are TGTGCCAGCAGCCGAGGAGGGGGGGCCGTAGATACGCAGTATTTT. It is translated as CASSRGGGAVDTQYF.

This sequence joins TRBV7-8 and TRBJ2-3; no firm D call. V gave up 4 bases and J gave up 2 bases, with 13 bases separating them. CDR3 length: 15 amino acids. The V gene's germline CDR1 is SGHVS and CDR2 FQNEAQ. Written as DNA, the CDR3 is TGTGCCAGCAGCTCGACTGGGTCCGTCACAGATACGCAGTATTTT. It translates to CASSSTGSVTDTQYF. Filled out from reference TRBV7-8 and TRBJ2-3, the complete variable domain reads GAGVSQSPRYKVAKRGQDVALRCDPISGHVSLFWYQQALGQGPEFLTYFQNEAQLDKSGLPSDRFFAERPEGSVSTLKIQRTQQEDSAVYLCASSSTGSVTDTQYFGPGTRLTVL.

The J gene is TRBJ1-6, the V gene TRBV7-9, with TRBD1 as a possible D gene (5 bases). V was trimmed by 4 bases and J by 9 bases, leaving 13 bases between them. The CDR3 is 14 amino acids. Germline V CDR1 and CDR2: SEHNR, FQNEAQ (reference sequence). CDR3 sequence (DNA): TGTGCCAGCAGCTGGGGCAGTAAATCTTCACCCCTCCACTTT. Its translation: CASSWGSKSSPLHF.

The CDR3 region has the DNA TGCAGCGTTGACCTCGGGACACAACAAGAGACCCAGTACTTC. Protein sequence: CSVDLGTQQETQYF. This chain connects TRBV29-1 to TRBJ2-5; TRBD1 is a possible D gene (6 bases). This CDR3 is built from 14 residues. The V and J ends lost 3 bases and 2 bases respectively, with 13 bases between them. CDR1 is SQVTM and CDR2 is ANQGSEA in the germline V gene.

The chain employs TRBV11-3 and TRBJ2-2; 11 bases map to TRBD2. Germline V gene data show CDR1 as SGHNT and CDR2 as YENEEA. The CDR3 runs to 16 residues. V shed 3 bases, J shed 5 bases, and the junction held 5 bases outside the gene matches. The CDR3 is CASSLVAGGATGELFF. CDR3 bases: TGTGCCAGCAGCTTGGTAGCGGGGGGGGCGACCGGGGAGCTGTTTTTT. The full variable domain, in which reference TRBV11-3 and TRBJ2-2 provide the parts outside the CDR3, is EAGVVQSPRYKIIEKKQPVAFWCNPISGHNTLYWYLQNLGQGPELLIRYENEEAVDDSQLPKDRFSAERLKGVDSTLKIQPAELGDSAVYLCASSLVAGGATGELFFGEGSRLTVL.

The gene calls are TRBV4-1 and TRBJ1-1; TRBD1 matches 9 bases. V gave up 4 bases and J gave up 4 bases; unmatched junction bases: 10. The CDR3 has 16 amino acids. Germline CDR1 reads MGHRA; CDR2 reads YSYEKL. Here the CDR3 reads CASSPLGTGRTTEAFF. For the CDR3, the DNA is TGCGCCAGCAGCCCCCTAGGGACAGGGCGCACCACTGAAGCTTTCTTT.

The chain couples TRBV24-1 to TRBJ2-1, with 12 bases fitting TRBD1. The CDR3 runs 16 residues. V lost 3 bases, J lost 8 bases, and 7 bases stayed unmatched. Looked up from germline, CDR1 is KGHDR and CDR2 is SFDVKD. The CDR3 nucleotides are TGTGCCACCAGTGATCCGGGACAGGGGGCGAGTGATGAGCAGTTCTTC. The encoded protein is CATSDPGQGASDEQFF.

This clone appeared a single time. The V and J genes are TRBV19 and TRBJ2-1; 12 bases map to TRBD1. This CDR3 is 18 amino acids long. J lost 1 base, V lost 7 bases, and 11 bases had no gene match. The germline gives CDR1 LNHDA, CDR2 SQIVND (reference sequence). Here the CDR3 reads CASKTGTGGEVSYNEQFF. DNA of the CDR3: TGTGCCAGTAAGACCGGGACAGGGGGCGAGGTTTCCTACAATGAGCAGTTCTTC.

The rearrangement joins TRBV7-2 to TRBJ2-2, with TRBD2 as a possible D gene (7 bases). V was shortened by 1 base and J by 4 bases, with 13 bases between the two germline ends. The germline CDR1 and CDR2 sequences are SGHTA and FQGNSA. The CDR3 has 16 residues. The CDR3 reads CASSLVAGAGTGELFF. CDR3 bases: TGTGCCAGCAGCTTAGTCGCGGGGGCCGGCACCGGGGAGCTGTTTTTT.

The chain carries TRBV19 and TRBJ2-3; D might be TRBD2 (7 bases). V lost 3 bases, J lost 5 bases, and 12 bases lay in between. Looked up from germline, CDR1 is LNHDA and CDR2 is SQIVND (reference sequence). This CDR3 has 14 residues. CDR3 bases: TGTGCCAGTAGTATGAGGGGGGGTTTAGATACGCAGTATTTT. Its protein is CASSMRGGLDTQYF.

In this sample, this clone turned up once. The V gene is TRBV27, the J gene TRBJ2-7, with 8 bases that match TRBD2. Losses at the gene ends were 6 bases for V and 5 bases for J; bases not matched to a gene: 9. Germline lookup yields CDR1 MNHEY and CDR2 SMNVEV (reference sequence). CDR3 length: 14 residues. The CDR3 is CASSFIGGANEQYF. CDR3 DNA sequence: TGTGCCAGCAGCTTTATCGGGGGGGCCAACGAGCAGTACTTC.

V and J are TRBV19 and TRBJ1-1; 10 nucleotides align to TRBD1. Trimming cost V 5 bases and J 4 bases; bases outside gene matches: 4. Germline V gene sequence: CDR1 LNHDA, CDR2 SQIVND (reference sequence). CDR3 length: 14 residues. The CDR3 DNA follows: TGTGCCAGTAGTCCGTGGACAGGGGGCACTGAAGCTTTCTTT. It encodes CASSPWTGGTEAFF.

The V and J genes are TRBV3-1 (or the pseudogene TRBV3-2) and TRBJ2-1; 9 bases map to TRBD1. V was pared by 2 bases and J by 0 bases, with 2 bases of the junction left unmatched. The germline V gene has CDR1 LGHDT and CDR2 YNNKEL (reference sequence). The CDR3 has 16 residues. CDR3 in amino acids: CASSQLDRGSYNEQFF. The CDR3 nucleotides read TGTGCCAGCAGCCAATTGGACAGGGGCTCCTACAATGAGCAGTTCTTC.

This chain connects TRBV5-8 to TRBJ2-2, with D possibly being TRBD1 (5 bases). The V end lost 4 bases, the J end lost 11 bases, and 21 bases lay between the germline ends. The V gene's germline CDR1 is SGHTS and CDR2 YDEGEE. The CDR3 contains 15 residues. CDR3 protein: CASSPAGWSGSELFF. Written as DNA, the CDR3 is TGTGCCAGCAGCCCCGCTGGGTGGTCAGGGTCAGAGCTGTTTTTT.

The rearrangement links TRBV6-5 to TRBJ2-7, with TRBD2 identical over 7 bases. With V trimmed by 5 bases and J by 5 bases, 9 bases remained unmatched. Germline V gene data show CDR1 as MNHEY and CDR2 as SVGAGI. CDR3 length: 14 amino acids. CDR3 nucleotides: TGTGCCAGCAGTCGGAACGGGGGGATAGACGAGCAGTACTTC. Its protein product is CASSRNGGIDEQYF.

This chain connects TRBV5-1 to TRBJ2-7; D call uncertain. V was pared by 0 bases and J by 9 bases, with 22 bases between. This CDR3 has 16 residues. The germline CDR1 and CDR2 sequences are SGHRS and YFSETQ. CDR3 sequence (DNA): TGCGCCAGCAGCTTGGATGGGCAGCCGCCACCATCCGGGCAGTACTTC. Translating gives CASSLDGQPPPSGQYF.